This T cell receptor (beta chain) was profiled in a study of blood T cell repertoires in COVID-19. Sequencing was performed with immunoSEQ multiplex PCR; in TCRdb, only in-frame clones are kept and a portion is missing. Altogether approximately 68,000 clones are present, 70% to 85% being singletons, with the ten largest covering roughly a tenth. For this clone: Relative to the germline gene, one junction end is altered; a read error may explain this.

The germline gives CDR1 MNHEY, CDR2 SVGAGI. The CDR3 is 14 amino acids. The sample was peripheral blood. The receptor was isolated from a woman aged 50 to 60 with acute or convalescent COVID-19. The chain combines TRBV6-5 with TRBJ1-5, with unresolved D. The CDR3: CASSYSRSSQTQHF. The CDR3 bases are TGTGCCAGCAGTTACTCGAGGTCCAGTCAGACCCAGCATTTT.